This T cell receptor beta chain was documented in a study of cytomegalovirus exposure and HLA in healthy donors. Overall study findings and caveats: As confirmed in vitro, a few CMV-associated chains were specific for CMV antigens. Sequencing artifact likely explains a cluster of highly shared sequence variants.

CDR1 and CDR2 from the germline V gene are LNHNV and YYDKDF (reference sequence). This CDR3 is built from 16 residues. V lost 0 bases and J 4 bases, leaving 16 bases between the germline ends. The PCR used 60 Vbeta and 13 Jbeta primers. Assay: immunoSEQ multiplex PCR; the TCRdb copy retains only in-frame clones and omits some. The sample yields about 150,000 clones, 70% to 80% seen once. Note on this clone: No antigen is known for it.

The J gene is TRBJ2-7, the V gene TRBV15, with D maybe TRBD1 (5 bases). The source material was PBMCs. The source of this sequence is a man in his forties in good health and CMV-seropositive. DNA for the CDR3: TGTGCCACCAGCAGAGATCAACAGGCGGACCGGTACGAGCAGTACTTC. Residues: CATSRDQQADRYEQYF.